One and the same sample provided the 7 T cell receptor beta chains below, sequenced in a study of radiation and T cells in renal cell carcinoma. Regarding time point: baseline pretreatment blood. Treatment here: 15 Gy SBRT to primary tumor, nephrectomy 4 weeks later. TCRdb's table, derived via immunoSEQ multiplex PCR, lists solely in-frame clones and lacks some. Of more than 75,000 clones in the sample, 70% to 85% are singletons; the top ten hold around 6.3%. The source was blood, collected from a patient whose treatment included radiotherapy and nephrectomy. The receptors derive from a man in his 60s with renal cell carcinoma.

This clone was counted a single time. The CDR3 is CASSEYKGGLAKDTQYF. In nucleotides, the CDR3 is TGTGCCAGCAGTGAATATAAGGGGGGACTAGCGAAAGATACGCAGTATTTT. The chain uses TRBV25-1 and TRBJ2-3, with 10 bases identical to TRBD2. The CDR3 covers 17 residues. V trimming: 0 bases; J trimming: 5 bases; junction bases outside the gene matches: 8. Germline V gene sequence: CDR1 MGHDK, CDR2 SYGVNS.

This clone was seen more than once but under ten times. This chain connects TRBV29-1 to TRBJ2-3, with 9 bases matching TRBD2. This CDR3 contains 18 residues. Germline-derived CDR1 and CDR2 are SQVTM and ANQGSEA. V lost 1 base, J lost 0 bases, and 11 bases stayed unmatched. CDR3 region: CSVEGWLRLAGSTDTQYF. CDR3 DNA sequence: TGCAGCGTTGAAGGGTGGTTAAGGCTAGCGGGAAGCACAGATACGCAGTATTTT.

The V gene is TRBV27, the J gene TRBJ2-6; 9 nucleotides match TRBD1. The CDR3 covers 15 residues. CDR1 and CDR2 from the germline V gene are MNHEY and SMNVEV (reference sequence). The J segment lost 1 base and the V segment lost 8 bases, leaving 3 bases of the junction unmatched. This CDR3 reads CASRGTGSGANVLTF. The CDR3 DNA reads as TGTGCCAGCCGAGGGACAGGGTCTGGGGCCAACGTCCTGACTTTC.

CDR3 residues: CSAPGGYFTDTQYF. DNA of the CDR3: TGCAGCGCCCCCGGGGGCTACTTCACAGATACGCAGTATTTT. The chain joins TRBV29-1 to TRBJ2-3; D may be TRBD1 or TRBD2 (6 bases each). V lost 7 bases, J lost 2 bases, and 16 bases lay in between. The CDR3 extends over 14 amino acids. In germline, CDR1 is SQVTM, CDR2 ANQGSEA.

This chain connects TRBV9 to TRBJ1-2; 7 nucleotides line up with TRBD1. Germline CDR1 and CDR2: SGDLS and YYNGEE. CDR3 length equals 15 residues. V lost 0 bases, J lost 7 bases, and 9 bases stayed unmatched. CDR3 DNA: TGTGCCAGCAGCGTAGCTTTGACAGGGCGTAGTGGCTACACCTTC. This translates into CASSVALTGRSGYTF.

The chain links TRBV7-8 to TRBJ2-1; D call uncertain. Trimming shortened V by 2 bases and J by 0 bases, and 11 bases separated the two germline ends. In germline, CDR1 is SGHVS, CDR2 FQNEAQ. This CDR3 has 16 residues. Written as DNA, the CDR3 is TGTGCCAGCAGCTTACGAGCTCAGAGCTCCTACAATGAGCAGTTCTTC. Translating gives CASSLRAQSSYNEQFF.

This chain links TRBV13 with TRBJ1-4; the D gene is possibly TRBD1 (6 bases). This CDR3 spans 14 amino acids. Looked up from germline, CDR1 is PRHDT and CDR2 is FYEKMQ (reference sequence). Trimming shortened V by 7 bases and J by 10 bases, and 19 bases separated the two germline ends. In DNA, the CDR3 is TGTGCCAGCACCGAAGGGCAGGGGATTGGAAAACTGTTTTTT. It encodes CASTEGQGIGKLFF.